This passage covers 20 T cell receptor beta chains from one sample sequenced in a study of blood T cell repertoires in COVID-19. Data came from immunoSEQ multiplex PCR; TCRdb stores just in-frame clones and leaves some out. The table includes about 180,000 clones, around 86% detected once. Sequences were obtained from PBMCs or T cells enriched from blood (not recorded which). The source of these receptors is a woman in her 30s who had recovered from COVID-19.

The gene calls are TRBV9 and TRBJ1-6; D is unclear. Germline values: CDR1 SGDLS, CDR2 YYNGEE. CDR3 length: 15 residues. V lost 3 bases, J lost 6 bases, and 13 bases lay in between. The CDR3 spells CASSGKGGGNSPLHF. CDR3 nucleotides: TGTGCCAGCAGCGGAAAGGGTGGAGGTAATTCACCCCTCCACTTT.

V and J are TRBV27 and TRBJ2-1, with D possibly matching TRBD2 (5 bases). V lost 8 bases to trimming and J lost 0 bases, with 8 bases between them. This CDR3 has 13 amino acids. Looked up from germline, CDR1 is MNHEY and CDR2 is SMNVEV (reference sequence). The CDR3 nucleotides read TGTGCCAGCTCAGAGGGCTCCTACAATGAGCAGTTCTTC. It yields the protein CASSEGSYNEQFF.

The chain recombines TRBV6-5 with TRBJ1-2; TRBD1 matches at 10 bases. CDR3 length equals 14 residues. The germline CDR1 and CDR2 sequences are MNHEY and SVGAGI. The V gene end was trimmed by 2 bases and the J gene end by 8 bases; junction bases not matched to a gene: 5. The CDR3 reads CASSYRQGARGYTF. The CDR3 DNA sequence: TGTGCCAGCAGTTACAGACAGGGGGCTCGGGGCTACACCTTC.

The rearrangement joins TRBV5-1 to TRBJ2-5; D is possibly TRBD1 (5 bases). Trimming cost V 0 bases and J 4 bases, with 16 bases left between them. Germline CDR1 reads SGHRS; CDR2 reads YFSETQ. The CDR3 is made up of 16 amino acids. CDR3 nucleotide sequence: TGCGCCAGCAGCTTGGGACGGACACTTCAGCGAGAGACCCAGTACTTC. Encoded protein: CASSLGRTLQRETQYF.

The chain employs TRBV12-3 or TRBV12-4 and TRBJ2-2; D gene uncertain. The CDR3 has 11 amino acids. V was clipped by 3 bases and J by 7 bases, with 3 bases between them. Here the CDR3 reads CASSFSGELFF. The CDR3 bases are TGTGCCAGCAGTTTCAGCGGGGAGCTGTTTTTT.

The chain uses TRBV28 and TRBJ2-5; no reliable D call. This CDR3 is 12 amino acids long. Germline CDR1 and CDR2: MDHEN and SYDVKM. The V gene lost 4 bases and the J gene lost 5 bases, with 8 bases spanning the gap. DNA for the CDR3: TGTGCCAGCAGTTGGTCGAGGGAGACCCAGTACTTC. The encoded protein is CASSWSRETQYF.

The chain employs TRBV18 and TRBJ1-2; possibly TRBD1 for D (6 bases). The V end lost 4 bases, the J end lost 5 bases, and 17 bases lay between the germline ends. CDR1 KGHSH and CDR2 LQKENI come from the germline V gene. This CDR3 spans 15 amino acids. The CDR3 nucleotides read TGTGCCAGCTCACAATTACAAGGGACAAATTATGGCTACACCTTC. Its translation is CASSQLQGTNYGYTF. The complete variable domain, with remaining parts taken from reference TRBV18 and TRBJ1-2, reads NAGVMQNPRHLVRRRGQEARLRCSPMKGHSHVYWYRQLPEEGLKFMVYLQKENIIDESGMPKERFSAEFPKEGPSILRIQQVVRGDSAAYFCASSQLQGTNYGYTFGSGTRLTVV.

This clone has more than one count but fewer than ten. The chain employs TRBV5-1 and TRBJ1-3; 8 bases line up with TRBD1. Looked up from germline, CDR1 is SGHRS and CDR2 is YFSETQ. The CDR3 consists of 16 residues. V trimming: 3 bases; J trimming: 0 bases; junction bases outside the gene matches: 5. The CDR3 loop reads CASSWGTGTSGNTIYF. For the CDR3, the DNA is TGCGCCAGCAGCTGGGGGACAGGAACCTCTGGAAACACCATATATTTT.

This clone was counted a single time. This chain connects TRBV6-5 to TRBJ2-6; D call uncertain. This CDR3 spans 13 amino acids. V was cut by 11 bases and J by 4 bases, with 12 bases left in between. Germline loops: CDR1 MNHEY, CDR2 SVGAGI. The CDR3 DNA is TGTGCCCTCAGCCCGCGGGGGGCCAACGTCCTGACTTTC. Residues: CALSPRGANVLTF.

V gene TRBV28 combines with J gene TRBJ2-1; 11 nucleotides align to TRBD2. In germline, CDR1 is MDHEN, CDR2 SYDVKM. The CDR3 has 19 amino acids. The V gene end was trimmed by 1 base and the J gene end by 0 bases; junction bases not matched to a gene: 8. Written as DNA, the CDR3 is TGTGCCAGCAGTTTATTCCCGGGACTAGCGGCTAGCTCCTACAATGAGCAGTTCTTC. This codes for CASSLFPGLAASSYNEQFF.

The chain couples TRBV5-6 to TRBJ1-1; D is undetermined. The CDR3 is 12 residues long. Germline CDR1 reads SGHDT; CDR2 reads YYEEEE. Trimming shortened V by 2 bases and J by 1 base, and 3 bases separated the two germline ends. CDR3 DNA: TGTGCCAGCAGCTTCCAGAACACTGAAGCTTTCTTT. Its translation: CASSFQNTEAFF.

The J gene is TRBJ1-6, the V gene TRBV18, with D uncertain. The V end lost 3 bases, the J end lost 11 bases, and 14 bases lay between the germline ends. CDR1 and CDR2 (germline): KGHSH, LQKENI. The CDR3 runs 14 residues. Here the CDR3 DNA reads TGTGCCAGCTCACCTTACGAGGGCGGGACACCCCTCCACTTT. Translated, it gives CASSPYEGGTPLHF. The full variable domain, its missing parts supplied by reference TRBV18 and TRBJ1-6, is NAGVMQNPRHLVRRRGQEARLRCSPMKGHSHVYWYRQLPEEGLKFMVYLQKENIIDESGMPKERFSAEFPKEGPSILRIQQVVRGDSAAYFCASSPYEGGTPLHFGNGTRLTVT.

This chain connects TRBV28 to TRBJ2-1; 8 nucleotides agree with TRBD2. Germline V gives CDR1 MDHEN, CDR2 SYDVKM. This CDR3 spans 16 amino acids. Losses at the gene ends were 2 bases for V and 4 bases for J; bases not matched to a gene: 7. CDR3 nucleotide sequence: TGTGCCAGCAGTTTAATCGGGGGGGCCTCTTACAATGAGCAGTTCTTC. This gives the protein CASSLIGGASYNEQFF.

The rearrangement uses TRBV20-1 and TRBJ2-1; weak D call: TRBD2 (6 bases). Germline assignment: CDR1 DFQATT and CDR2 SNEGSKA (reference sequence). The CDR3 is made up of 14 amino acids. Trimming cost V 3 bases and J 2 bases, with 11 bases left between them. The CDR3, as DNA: TGCAGTGCTAGTAACGCGGGGCCCTACAATGAGCAGTTCTTC. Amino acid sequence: CSASNAGPYNEQFF.

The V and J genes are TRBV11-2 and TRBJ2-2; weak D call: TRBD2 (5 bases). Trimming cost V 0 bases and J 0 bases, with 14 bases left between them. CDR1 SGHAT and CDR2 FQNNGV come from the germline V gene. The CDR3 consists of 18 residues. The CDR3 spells CASSLDGEFGTNTGELFF. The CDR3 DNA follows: TGTGCCAGCAGCTTAGACGGCGAATTCGGGACGAACACCGGGGAGCTGTTTTTT.

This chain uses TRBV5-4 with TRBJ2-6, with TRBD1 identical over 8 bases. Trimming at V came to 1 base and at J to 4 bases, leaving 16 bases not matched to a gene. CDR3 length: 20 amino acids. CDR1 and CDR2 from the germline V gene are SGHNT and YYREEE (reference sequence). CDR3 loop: CASSLISGRQGAHGANVLTF. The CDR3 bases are TGTGCCAGCAGCTTGATCTCAGGCAGGCAGGGGGCGCACGGGGCCAACGTCCTGACTTTC. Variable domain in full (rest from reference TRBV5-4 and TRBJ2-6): ETGVTQSPTHLIKTRGQQVTLRCSSQSGHNTVSWYQQALGQGPQFIFQYYREEENGRGNFPPRFSGLQFPNYSSELNVNALELDDSALYLCASSLISGRQGAHGANVLTFGAGSRLTVL.

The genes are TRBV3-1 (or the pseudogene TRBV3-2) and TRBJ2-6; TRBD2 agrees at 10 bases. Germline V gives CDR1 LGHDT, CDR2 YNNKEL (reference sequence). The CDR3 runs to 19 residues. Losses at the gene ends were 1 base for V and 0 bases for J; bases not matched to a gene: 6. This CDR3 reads CASSQAMTSGPSGANVLTF. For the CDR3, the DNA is TGTGCCAGCAGCCAAGCTATGACTAGCGGGCCCTCTGGGGCCAACGTCCTGACTTTC.

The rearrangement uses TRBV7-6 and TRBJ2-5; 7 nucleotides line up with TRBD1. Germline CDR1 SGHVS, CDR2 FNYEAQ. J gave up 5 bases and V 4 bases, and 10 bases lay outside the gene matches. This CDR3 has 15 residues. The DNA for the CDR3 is TGTGCCAGCAGCTCAGGGGGAACAGTCGGGGAGACCCAGTACTTC. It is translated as CASSSGGTVGETQYF.

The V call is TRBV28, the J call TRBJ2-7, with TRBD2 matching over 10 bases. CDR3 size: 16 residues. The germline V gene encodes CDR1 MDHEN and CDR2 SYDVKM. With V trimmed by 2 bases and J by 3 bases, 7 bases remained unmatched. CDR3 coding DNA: TGTGCCAGCAGTTTAAGGGTTGCTAGCGGGAGCTACGAGCAGTACTTC. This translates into CASSLRVASGSYEQYF.

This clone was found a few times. CDR3 DNA: TGTGCCAGCCGGGGGTTTGGAAACACCATATATTTT. Its protein is CASRGFGNTIYF. The chain has TRBV19 and TRBJ1-3; possible D gene TRBD1, 5 bases. The CDR3 has 12 amino acids. Germline assignment: CDR1 LNHDA and CDR2 SQIVND (reference sequence). V was shortened by 9 bases and J by 3 bases, with 9 bases between the two germline ends. The full variable domain, in which reference TRBV19 and TRBJ1-3 provide the parts outside the CDR3, is DGGITQSPKYLFRKEGQNVTLSCEQNLNHDAMYWYRQDPGQGLRLIYYSQIVNDFQKGDIAEGYSVSREKKESFPLTVTSAQKNPTAFYLCASRGFGNTIYFGEGSWLTVV.